These T cell receptor beta chains were read from a single sample in a study of neurological immune-mediated disorders. Each CDR3 protein gets one entry after TCRdb re-called the 5' RACE reads with MiXCR. The sample carries about 80,000 distinct CDR3 sequences, 9.4% recorded once. The source material was PBMCs. The receptor source for this set is a middle-aged man in good health. Each CDR3 is given with its conserved first and last residue. D genes are given only for firm matches. Expanded clones get a size class; other rows say once, few or many, or leave the size out.

NA	TRBV14	many	TRBJ1-3	TGTGCCAGCAGCCAGGACTGGGTAAACCCCTTGCTGGGCACCATATATTTT	CASSQDWVNPLLGTIYF
NA	TRBV7-9	many	TRBJ2-5	TGTGCCATCCGCCCGCGGGGGCGGGCAATAGAGACCCAGTACTTC	CAIRPRGRAIETQYF
NA	TRBV7-3	NA	TRBJ2-1	TGTGCCAGCAGCTTAGGGGCCAGCTTCTACAATGAGCAGTTCTTC	CASSLGASFYNEQFF
TRBD2	TRBV6-1	many	TRBJ2-1	TGTGCCAGCAGTGAAGCTAGCGGGAGGAATGAGCAGTTCTTC	CASSEASGRNEQFF
TRBD2	TRBV29-1	many	TRBJ2-7	TGCAGCGTTGAGGGCCCGGGGGGGACCTACGAGCAGTACTTC	CSVEGPGGTYEQYF
TRBD2	TRBV7-3	many	TRBJ2-2	TGTGCCAGCAGCTTAGGGTTAGCGGGTCACCTGAACACCGGGGAGCTGTTTTTT	CASSLGLAGHLNTGELFF
NA	TRBV6-5	many	TRBJ2-3	TGTGCCAGCAGTTACTCGTACGGACCGTCACACGATACGCAGTATTTT	CASSYSYGPSHDTQYF
TRBD2	TRBV5-1	many	TRBJ2-1	TGCGCCAGCAGCTTGGCCGGAGCTAGCGGGAGGAATCTACGCAATGAGCAGTTCTTC	CASSLAGASGRNLRNEQFF
TRBD2	TRBV28	many	TRBJ2-4	TGTGCCAGCAGTCCCGCCGGGACTAGCGTTTCCAAAAACATTCAGTACTTC	CASSPAGTSVSKNIQYF
NA	TRBV20-1	many	TRBJ1-5	TGCAGTGCTAGAGTCAGGGGTGGCCAGCCCCAGCATTTT	CSARVRGGQPQHF
NA	TRBV7-2	NA	TRBJ1-1	TGTGCCAGCAGCGACCACTATAAGACTGAAGCTTTCTTT	CASSDHYKTEAFF
NA	TRBV5-1	many	TRBJ2-7	TGCGCCAGCAGCCCTTCGAGGCTTGGAGACGAGCAGTACTTC	CASSPSRLGDEQYF
NA	TRBV4-1	many	TRBJ2-3	TGCGCCAGCAGCCAAGGGGATGGAGATACGCAGTATTTT	CASSQGDGDTQYF
NA	TRBV14	many	TRBJ2-7	TGTGCCAGCAGCTACGCGAGGGAGCAGTACTTC	CASSYAREQYF
NA	TRBV5-1	many	TRBJ1-6	TGCGCCAGCAGGGAAGGGGGATCCTATAATTCACCCCTCCACTTT	CASREGGSYNSPLHF
TRBD2	TRBV20-1	many	TRBJ2-5	TGCAGTGCTAGATCCGGGCGGGGGACGGAGACCCAGTACTTC	CSARSGRGTETQYF
NA	TRBV9	many	TRBJ1-1	TGTGCCAGCAGCACGGGAATGAACACTGAAGCTTTCTTT	CASSTGMNTEAFF
TRBD1	TRBV28	many	TRBJ2-3	TGTGCCAGCAGGGAGACAGGGGGCGAGGCAGATACGCAGTATTTT	CASRETGGEADTQYF
NA	TRBV7-2	many	TRBJ1-1	TGTGCCAGCAGCCCTGCGGGATTATCAACCGAAGCTTTCTTT	CASSPAGLSTEAFF
NA	TRBV6-2/TRBV6-3	many	TRBJ1-1	TGTGCCAGCAGCCAACCCGGGAGCGAAGCTTTCTTT	CASSQPGSEAFF
NA	TRBV3-1	many	TRBJ2-1	TGTGCCAGCAGCCAAACCCCAGGGGGGCGGAACGCCTACAATGAGCAGTTCTTC	CASSQTPGGRNAYNEQFF
NA	TRBV7-7	many	TRBJ2-3	TGTGCCAGCAGCACCCTCGGACAGGATACGCAGTATTTT	CASSTLGQDTQYF
NA	TRBV5-6	many	TRBJ2-1	TGTGCCAGCAGCTCTTCCTTAGGGGAAAGCTCCTACAATGAGCAGTTCTTC	CASSSSLGESSYNEQFF
TRBD1	TRBV6-5	NA	TRBJ2-2	TGTGCCAGCAGTTACGGACAGGGGCAGAACACCGGGGAGCTGTTTTTT	CASSYGQGQNTGELFF
NA	TRBV7-9	many	TRBJ2-7	TGTGCCAGCAGCGCAGACGGTTCGGGCGGGCTCTACGAGCAGTACTTC	CASSADGSGGLYEQYF
NA	TRBV5-1	many	TRBJ2-7	TGCGCCAGCAGCTTTCCCCCTGGAGGGAGCTACGAGCAGTACTTC	CASSFPPGGSYEQYF
NA	TRBV5-1	many	TRBJ1-6	TGCGCCAGCAGTTCTGACAAGGATTCACCCCTCCACTTT	CASSSDKDSPLHF
TRBD2	TRBV12-3/TRBV12-4	many	TRBJ2-1	TGTGCCAGCAGTTCGGGGGCTAGCGGGATCGACAATGAGCAGTTCTTC	CASSSGASGIDNEQFF
TRBD1	TRBV5-1	many	TRBJ2-3	TGCGCCAGCAGCCCTGGACAGGTCTTCGATACGCAGTATTTT	CASSPGQVFDTQYF
NA	TRBV5-1	many	TRBJ1-5	TGCGCCAGCAGCTCGTCAGGACGTTCCGACCAGCCCCAGCATTTT	CASSSSGRSDQPQHF
NA	TRBV7-3	few	TRBJ2-3	TGTGCCAGCAGCCGGGGGGCCCCAGATACGCAGTATTTT	CASSRGAPDTQYF
NA	TRBV4-2	many	TRBJ1-6	TGTGCCAGCAGCCAAGGGGCCCTTAACAATTCACCCCTCCACTTT	CASSQGALNNSPLHF
NA	TRBV6-4	many	TRBJ2-2	TGTGCCAGCAGTGAGTCAGGGCTAGAGGGCACCGGGGAGCTGTTTTTT	CASSESGLEGTGELFF
TRBD2	TRBV7-2	few	TRBJ2-2	TGTGCCAGCAGCCCTTACCGACTAGCGGGTTACACCGGGGAGCTGTTTTTT	CASSPYRLAGYTGELFF
TRBD2	TRBV27	many	TRBJ2-1	TGTGCCAGCAGTTTTGAAAGCGGGGGGATCTACAATGAGCAGTTCTTC	CASSFESGGIYNEQFF
NA	TRBV7-2	many	TRBJ2-1	TGTGCCAGCAGCTATGTAGGCAAGCATGAGCAGTTCTTC	CASSYVGKHEQFF